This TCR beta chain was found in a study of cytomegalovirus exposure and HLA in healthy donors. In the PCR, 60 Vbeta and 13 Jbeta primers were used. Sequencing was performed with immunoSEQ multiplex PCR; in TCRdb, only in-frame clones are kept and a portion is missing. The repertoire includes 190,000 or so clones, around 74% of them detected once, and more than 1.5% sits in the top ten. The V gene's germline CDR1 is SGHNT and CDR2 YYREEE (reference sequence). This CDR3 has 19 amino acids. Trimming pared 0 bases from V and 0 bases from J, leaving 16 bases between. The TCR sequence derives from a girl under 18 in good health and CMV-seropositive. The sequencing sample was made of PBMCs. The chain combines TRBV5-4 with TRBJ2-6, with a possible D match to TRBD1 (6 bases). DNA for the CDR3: TGTGCCAGCAGCTTGGTCTGGACAGACTACAGCTCTGGGGCCAACGTCCTGACTTTC. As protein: CASSLVWTDYSSGANVLTF.